Shown below are 25 T cell receptor beta chains from a single sample sequenced in a study of T cell repertoires in cytomegalovirus infection. TCRdb independently ran MiXCR on the reads; one entry per CDR3 protein. This table has roughly 320,000 distinct CDR3 sequences, around 9.6% appearing once. The specimen sequenced was PBMCs. Receptors were obtained from a human donor in good health (CMV status not recorded). Some clones in this sample may be carry-over from other donors' samples.

This chain uses TRBV5-1 with TRBJ1-5; D is possibly TRBD1 (5 bases). The CDR3 loop spans 14 amino acids. V was cut by 5 bases and J by 1 base, with 10 bases left in between. Per germline, CDR1 SGHRS and CDR2 YFSETQ. CDR3 in DNA: TGCGCCAGCAGATCCGGACAAAGCAATCAGCCCCAGCATTTT. Its protein is CASRSGQSNQPQHF.

Only a few counts were recorded for this clonotype. V and J are TRBV29-1 and TRBJ2-3; 7 nucleotides align to TRBD2. The ends lost 3 bases at V and 0 bases at J; junction bases unmatched: 6. Germline CDR1 SQVTM, CDR2 ANQGSEA. The CDR3 is 15 amino acids. The CDR3 loop is CSVERLAASTDTQYF. The CDR3 DNA follows: TGCAGCGTTGAGCGGCTAGCGGCTAGCACAGATACGCAGTATTTT.

There are many counts of this clonotype. The chain uses TRBV5-1 and TRBJ1-4; perhaps TRBD1 as D (5 bases). This CDR3 is built from 15 residues. V was clipped by 3 bases and J by 6 bases, with 15 bases between them. Germline V gene data show CDR1 as SGHRS and CDR2 as YFSETQ. CDR3 in DNA: TGCGCCAGCAGCTCACGGGGGGGACGAGATGAAAAACTGTTTTTT. Translation: CASSSRGGRDEKLFF. Combining the CDR3 with reference TRBV5-1 and TRBJ1-4 gives the whole variable domain KAGVTQTPRYLIKTRGQQVTLSCSPISGHRSVSWYQQTPGQGLQFLFEYFSETQRNKGNFPGRFSGRQFSNSRSEMNVSTLELGDSALYLCASSSRGGRDEKLFFGSGTQLSVL.

The CDR3 coding sequence is TGCAGTGCTAGACTTAGGACGGGGGCCAAAAACATTCAGTACTTC. Its translation: CSARLRTGAKNIQYF. This chain connects TRBV20-1 to TRBJ2-4, with D perhaps matching TRBD2 (5 bases). V dropped 2 bases and J dropped 1 base, with 12 bases sitting between them. The CDR3 has 15 residues. From germline, CDR1 is DFQATT and CDR2 SNEGSKA (reference sequence).

This clonotype was seen many times. The chain employs TRBV7-2 and TRBJ1-2, with D perhaps TRBD1 (6 bases). CDR1 is SGHTA, CDR2 FQGNSA, per germline. The CDR3 has 12 residues. With 5 bases removed from V and 6 bases from J, the gap between germline ends came to 10 bases. The CDR3: CASSQGTDGYTF. The CDR3 bases are TGTGCCAGCAGCCAGGGGACGGATGGCTACACCTTC.

This clonotype was counted at least ten times. The rearrangement joins TRBV20-1 to TRBJ1-2; D unresolved. Germline CDR1 reads DFQATT; CDR2 reads SNEGSKA (reference sequence). Deletions cut 3 bases from V and 5 bases from J, with 1 base between. The CDR3 covers 9 residues. The CDR3 region is CSASYGYTF. CDR3 sequence (DNA): TGCAGTGCTAGTTATGGCTACACCTTC.

This clonotype was counted only a few times. The J gene is TRBJ2-6, the V gene TRBV29-1, with 7 positions matching TRBD1. The CDR3 totals 14 residues. Trimming cost V 6 bases and J 2 bases; bases outside gene matches: 4. Germline CDR1 and CDR2: SQVTM and ANQGSEA. Here the CDR3 reads CSVTGFTGANVLTF. CDR3 nucleotides: TGCAGCGTGACAGGGTTCACTGGGGCCAACGTCCTGACTTTC.

The table lists this clonotype with many counts. This chain uses TRBV29-1 with TRBJ1-2, with 9 bases that match TRBD1. V dropped 7 bases and J dropped 2; count of bases not matched to a gene: 8. CDR1 and CDR2 from the germline V gene are SQVTM and ANQGSEA. The CDR3 length is 14 residues. CDR3 amino acids: CSAEDRGFNYGYTF. As DNA, the CDR3 is TGCAGCGCCGAGGACAGGGGATTCAACTATGGCTACACCTTC.

This clonotype has at least ten counts. The J gene is TRBJ2-3, the V gene TRBV9; D is undetermined. CDR3 length equals 13 residues. Per the germline V gene, CDR1 is SGDLS and CDR2 is YYNGEE. V lost 0 bases to trimming and J lost 5 bases, with 7 bases between them. The CDR3 region is CASSVAPGDTQYF. CDR3 DNA sequence: TGTGCCAGCAGCGTAGCTCCGGGAGATACGCAGTATTTT.

This clonotype has ten or more counts. The CDR3 here is CASSPSGGVNIQYF. Here the CDR3 DNA reads TGTGCCAGCTCACCATCGGGGGGGGTGAACATTCAGTACTTC. The chain links TRBV18 to TRBJ2-4, with 8 nucleotides matching TRBD2. The junction had 4 bases not matched to a gene; V was cut back by 2 bases and J by 7 bases. The CDR3 consists of 14 residues. Germline CDR1 KGHSH, CDR2 LQKENI. The complete variable domain, with remaining parts taken from reference TRBV18 and TRBJ2-4, reads NAGVMQNPRHLVRRRGQEARLRCSPMKGHSHVYWYRQLPEEGLKFMVYLQKENIIDESGMPKERFSAEFPKEGPSILRIQQVVRGDSAAYFCASSPSGGVNIQYFGAGTRLSVL.

This clonotype was picked up many times. The chain employs TRBV7-6 and TRBJ2-5; TRBD1 might be the D (6 bases). Trimming took 5 bases from V and 5 from J, leaving 12 bases between them. The germline V gene encodes CDR1 SGHVS and CDR2 FNYEAQ. The CDR3 consists of 13 residues. The CDR3 DNA follows: TGTGCCAGCAGCCTCACAGGGCCGGAGACCCAGTACTTC. It translates to CASSLTGPETQYF.

The sample holds many counts of this clonotype. The rearrangement links TRBV28 to TRBJ1-5; 7 nucleotides agree with TRBD1. This CDR3 has 16 residues. V lost 3 bases and J lost 0; bases outside the gene matches: 5. Per the germline V gene, CDR1 is MDHEN and CDR2 is SYDVKM. The CDR3 DNA follows: TGTGCCAGCAGTTTGGTAGGGGGCCTTAGCAATCAGCCCCAGCATTTT. Residues: CASSLVGGLSNQPQHF.

Only one count was recorded for this clonotype. J is TRBJ1-4 and V is TRBV28, with TRBD1 matching 9 bases. The CDR3 is 17 amino acids. The V segment lost 1 base and the J segment 8 bases; nucleotides outside the gene matches: 11. Germline CDR1 reads MDHEN; CDR2 reads SYDVKM. In DNA form, the CDR3 reads TGTGCCAGCAGTTTATACTTACGGACAGGGGAGAAGGAAAAACTGTTTTTT. Its translation is CASSLYLRTGEKEKLFF.

At least ten counts were recorded for this clonotype. J is TRBJ2-1 and V is TRBV6-1, with D hard to call. CDR3 length: 15 residues. Germline V gene lookup returns CDR1 MNHNS and CDR2 SASEGT. V lost 8 bases and J 0 bases, leaving 14 bases between the germline ends. The DNA of the CDR3 is TGTGCCAGCTCGACTTGGCAGTTCTCCTACAATGAGCAGTTCTTC. This sequence encodes CASSTWQFSYNEQFF.

This clonotype was observed at least ten times. The chain couples TRBV7-2 to TRBJ2-3, with 11 bases lining up with TRBD1. The CDR3 covers 16 residues. Germline CDR1 reads SGHTA; CDR2 reads FQGNSA. The trim removed 5 bases at V and 4 bases at J, leaving 8 bases unmatched. CDR3 sequence: CASSRNRDRGADTQYF. The CDR3, as DNA: TGTGCCAGCAGCCGAAACCGGGACAGGGGGGCAGATACGCAGTATTTT. The whole variable domain, filled in from reference TRBV7-2 and TRBJ2-3, reads GAGVSQSPSNKVTEKGKDVELRCDPISGHTALYWYRQSLGQGLEFLIYFQGNSAPDKSGLPSDRFSAERTGGSVSTLTIQRTQQEDSAVYLCASSRNRDRGADTQYFGPGTRLTVL.

There are many counts of this clonotype. This chain connects TRBV15 to TRBJ2-5, with 10 bases matching TRBD2. Germline lookup yields CDR1 LNHNV and CDR2 YYDKDF (reference sequence). After removal of 3 bases from V and 3 bases from J, the junction contained 7 bases not matched to a gene. This CDR3 is 16 amino acids long. CDR3 region: CATSSGLAGVEETQYF. The CDR3 coding sequence is TGTGCCACCAGCAGCGGGCTAGCGGGGGTGGAAGAGACCCAGTACTTC.

There are many counts of this clonotype. The rearrangement joins TRBV6-2 or TRBV6-3 to TRBJ2-7; TRBD2 might be the D (5 bases). CDR3 size: 14 residues. CDR1 MNHEY and CDR2 SVGEGT come from the germline V gene. Trimming removed 2 bases from V and 2 bases from J, with 10 bases in between. Here the CDR3 DNA reads TGTGCCAGCAGTTACCGGGAAAACACCTACGAGCAGTACGTC. As protein: CASSYRENTYEQYV.

This clonotype was seen many times. The chain joins TRBV12-5 to TRBJ2-1, with D unresolved. Trimming pared 1 base from V and 11 bases from J, leaving 6 bases between. Germline CDR1 LGHNT, CDR2 FRNRAP. This CDR3 has 11 amino acids. In DNA form, the CDR3 reads TGTGCTAGTGGTTTGGGGTTTCAGCAGTTCTTC. Translating gives CASGLGFQQFF. The full variable domain, completed using reference TRBV12-5 and TRBJ2-1, is DARVTQTPRHKVTEMGQEVTMRCQPILGHNTVFWYRQTMMQGLELLAYFRNRAPLDDSGMPKDRFSAEMPDATLATLKIQPSEPRDSAVYFCASGLGFQQFFGPGTRLTVL.

This chain connects TRBV20-1 to TRBJ2-7; D is unclear. The CDR3 loop spans 14 amino acids. Trimming left V 2 bases short and J 6 bases short, with 17 bases between. The germline V gene has CDR1 DFQATT and CDR2 SNEGSKA (reference sequence). In DNA form, the CDR3 reads TGCAGTGCTAGAAATGGCGCTCGGTGGGGCGAGCAGTACGTC. Its translation is CSARNGARWGEQYV.

This clonotype was seen repeatedly, ten times or more. At one of its ends the junction is not consistent with the germline gene, which may arise from a read error. The CDR3 here is CASSLATLGSGTDTQCF. The DNA for the CDR3 is TGTGCCAGCAGCTTAGCGACCCTGGGATCTGGCACAGATACGCAGTGTTTT. The chain uses TRBV7-2 and TRBJ2-3; D unresolved. The CDR3 totals 17 residues. Germline V gene sequence: CDR1 SGHTA, CDR2 FQGNSA.

This sequence joins TRBV7-9 and TRBJ2-3; 8 bases match TRBD2. Germline V gene lookup returns CDR1 SEHNR and CDR2 FQNEAQ (reference sequence). The CDR3 runs to 13 residues. The V and J ends lost 10 bases and 2 bases, in that order; junction bases with no gene match: 5. Here the CDR3 DNA reads TGTGCCACTTCGGGGGGGTTCACAGATACGCAGTATTTT. This translates into CATSGGFTDTQYF.

This sequence joins TRBV3-1 and TRBJ2-5, with D perhaps matching TRBD1 (6 bases). Germline V gene lookup returns CDR1 LGHDT and CDR2 YNNKEL (reference sequence). The length of the CDR3 is 15 residues. The V and J ends lost 1 base and 4 bases respectively, with 13 bases between them. The CDR3 reads CASSQGHSGAETQYF. The DNA for the CDR3 is TGTGCCAGCAGCCAAGGACATTCAGGGGCAGAGACCCAGTACTTC.

This clonotype came up a few times. The chain joins TRBV20-1 to TRBJ1-1, with TRBD1 identical over 10 bases. This CDR3 is built from 13 residues. Germline V gene lookup returns CDR1 DFQATT and CDR2 SNEGSKA (reference sequence). Losses at the gene ends were 6 bases for V and 8 bases for J; bases not matched to a gene: 9. The DNA of the CDR3 is TGCAGTGCGGTCCGGGACAGGGGTTCGGAAGCTTTCTTT. Encoded protein: CSAVRDRGSEAFF.

Many counts were recorded for this clonotype. The V gene is TRBV7-2, the J gene TRBJ1-1; D is ambiguous. Trimming stripped 4 bases from V and 6 bases from J, with 9 bases between. The CDR3 contains 12 residues. Germline V gene sequence: CDR1 SGHTA, CDR2 FQGNSA. The CDR3 is CASSYIGPEAFF. The CDR3 region has the DNA TGTGCCAGCAGCTATATAGGCCCTGAAGCTTTCTTT.

This clonotype was observed at least ten times. V and J are TRBV7-8 and TRBJ2-2, with 10 bases lining up with TRBD2. The V gene's germline CDR1 is SGHVS and CDR2 FQNEAQ. The CDR3 has 17 residues. J gave up 4 bases and V 1 base, and 6 bases lay outside the gene matches. CDR3: CASSLEWTSGFTGELFF. The CDR3 bases are TGTGCCAGCAGCTTAGAGTGGACTAGCGGATTCACCGGGGAGCTGTTTTTT.